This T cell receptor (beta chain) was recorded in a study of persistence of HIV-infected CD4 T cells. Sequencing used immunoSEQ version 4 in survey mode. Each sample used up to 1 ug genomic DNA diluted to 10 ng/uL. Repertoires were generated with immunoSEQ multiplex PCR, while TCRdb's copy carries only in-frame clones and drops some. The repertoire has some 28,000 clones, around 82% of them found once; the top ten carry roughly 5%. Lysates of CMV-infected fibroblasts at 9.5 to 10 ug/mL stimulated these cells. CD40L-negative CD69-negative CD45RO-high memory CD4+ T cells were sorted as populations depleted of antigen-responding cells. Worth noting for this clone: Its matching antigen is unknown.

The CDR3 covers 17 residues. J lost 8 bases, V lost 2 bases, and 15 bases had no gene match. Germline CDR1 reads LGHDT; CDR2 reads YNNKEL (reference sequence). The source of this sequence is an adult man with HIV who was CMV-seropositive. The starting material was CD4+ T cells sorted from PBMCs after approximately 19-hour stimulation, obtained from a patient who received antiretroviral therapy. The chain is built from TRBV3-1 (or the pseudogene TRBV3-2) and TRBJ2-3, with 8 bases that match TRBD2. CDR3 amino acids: CASSQPQSGAGGATQYF. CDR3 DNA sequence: TGTGCCAGCAGCCAACCACAATCGGGGGCCGGGGGGGCTACGCAGTATTTT.